The entry below gives a single TCR beta chain sequence along with its context. The CDR3 extends over 13 amino acids. Germline loops: CDR1 WNHNN, CDR2 SYGVQD (reference sequence). V was pared by 5 bases and J by 3 bases, with 10 bases between. Measured with immunoSEQ multiplex PCR; TCRdb has only the in-frame clones, and not every one. There are a few hundred thousand clones in the sample; roughly 86% occur only once, and 1.3% lies in the top ten. What the recovered Cohort 3 donors had was two negative PCRs, clearance, or symptom resolution. The record originates from a study of blood T cell repertoires in COVID-19.

This chain joins TRBV10-1 and TRBJ1-1; maybe TRBD1 (5 bases). This sequence was found in a man aged 25 to 40 who had recovered from COVID-19. Sample: PBMCs or T cells enriched from blood (not recorded which). The chain's CDR3 is CASSRGAYTEAFF. Here the CDR3 DNA reads TGCGCCAGCAGTAGGGGTGCCTACACTGAAGCTTTCTTT.